The 10 T cell receptor beta chains reported below all come from one sample, sequenced in a study of cytomegalovirus exposure and HLA in healthy donors. The PCR used 60 Vbeta and 13 Jbeta primers. Clones were sequenced by immunoSEQ multiplex PCR, and TCRdb holds only the in-frame ones, with some missing. The data contain 69,000 or so clones, roughly 74% of them singletons. The sequenced material came from PBMCs. The receptors originated from a woman aged 60-75 years in good health and CMV-seropositive.

The chain uses TRBV6-6 and TRBJ1-1; D is undetermined. This CDR3 has 16 amino acids. V was shortened by 0 bases and J by 0 bases, with 11 bases between the two germline ends. Looked up from germline, CDR1 is MNHNY and CDR2 is SVGAGI (reference sequence). The CDR3 bases are TGTGCCAGCAGTTACTCGGCGGGAGTAGTGAACACTGAAGCTTTCTTT. As protein: CASSYSAGVVNTEAFF.

The chain employs TRBV5-6 and TRBJ1-3; no definite D call. CDR3 size: 13 residues. V was cut by 0 bases and J by 3 bases, with 4 bases left in between. Germline lookup yields CDR1 SGHDT and CDR2 YYEEEE. The CDR3 is CASSLVVGNTIYF. The CDR3 DNA follows: TGTGCCAGCAGCTTGGTCGTTGGAAACACCATATATTTT. Together with reference TRBV5-6 and TRBJ1-3, the CDR3 gives the full variable domain: DAGVTQSPTHLIKTRGQQVTLRCSPKSGHDTVSWYQQALGQGPQFIFQYYEEEERQRGNFPDRFSGHQFPNYSSELNVNALLLGDSALYLCASSLVVGNTIYFGEGSWLTVV.

This clone came up a few times. The CDR3 reads CASRDSTIYF. The CDR3 DNA sequence: TGTGCCAGCAGAGACAGTACCATATATTTT. The V call is TRBV28, the J call TRBJ1-3; D might be TRBD1 (5 bases). CDR1 is MDHEN, CDR2 SYDVKM, per germline. This CDR3 comprises 10 residues. Trimming left V 6 bases short and J 10 bases short, with 7 bases between.

The chain employs TRBV20-1 and TRBJ1-2, with 7 bases lining up with TRBD1. This CDR3 is built from 11 residues. The germline CDR1 and CDR2 sequences are DFQATT and SNEGSKA (reference sequence). The J segment lost 12 bases and the V segment lost 4 bases, leaving 8 bases of the junction unmatched. As DNA, the CDR3 is TGCAGTGCTAAACGAGGACAGGCCCACACCTTC. Protein sequence: CSAKRGQAHTF.

V is TRBV2 and J is TRBJ1-2; a possible D gene is TRBD1 (6 bases). Germline values: CDR1 SNHLY, CDR2 FYNNEI. Between the trimmed V and J ends, which lost 7 bases and 0 bases, there was a span of 12 bases. CDR3 length: 14 amino acids. This chain's CDR3 is CASTLQGSNYGYTF. For the CDR3, the DNA is TGTGCCAGCACCCTACAGGGATCTAACTATGGCTACACCTTC. Full variable domain (missing parts from reference TRBV2 and TRBJ1-2): EPEVTQTPSHQVTQMGQEVILRCVPISNHLYFYWYRQILGQKVEFLVSFYNNEISEKSEIFDDQFSVERPDGSNFTLKIRSTKLEDSAMYFCASTLQGSNYGYTFGSGTRLTVV.

V and J are TRBV20-1 and TRBJ1-1; no clear D gene. V dropped 5 bases and J dropped 4 bases, with 8 bases sitting between them. This CDR3 is built from 11 residues. The germline V gene encodes CDR1 DFQATT and CDR2 SNEGSKA (reference sequence). CDR3 nucleotide sequence: TGCAGTGCTCAGAGGGCCACTGAAGCTTTCTTT. It specifies CSAQRATEAFF.

This chain links TRBV2 with TRBJ1-3; D remains unclear. The CDR3 is 14 amino acids. The ends were cut back, 6 bases at V and 0 bases at J, with 9 bases in the middle. The germline V gene encodes CDR1 SNHLY and CDR2 FYNNEI. CDR3 nucleotide sequence: TGTGCCAGCAGCGATTTGCGCTCTGGAAACACCATATATTTT. It codes for CASSDLRSGNTIYF.

The chain carries TRBV12-5 and TRBJ1-1; no clear D. V dropped 6 bases and J dropped 6 bases, with 20 bases sitting between them. The V gene's germline CDR1 is LGHNT and CDR2 FRNRAP. CDR3 length equals 15 residues. Here the CDR3 DNA reads TGTGCTAGTGGATCCTCCGGGAGCCTTAGCGCTGAAGCTTTCTTT. Its translation is CASGSSGSLSAEAFF.

The CDR3 spells CASSSGLAVNTGELFF. CDR3 DNA: TGTGCCAGCAGTTCCGGACTAGCGGTGAACACCGGGGAGCTGTTTTTT. This chain connects TRBV6-5 to TRBJ2-2; TRBD2 aligns across 10 bases. V was pared by 4 bases and J by 1 base, with 3 bases of the junction left unmatched. The length of the CDR3 is 16 residues. Germline lookup yields CDR1 MNHEY and CDR2 SVGAGI.

Sample share makes this clone large. The V gene is TRBV11-3, the J gene TRBJ2-1, with 9 positions matching TRBD2. Germline-derived CDR1 and CDR2 are SGHNT and YENEEA. J was trimmed by 1 base and V by 3 bases; bases with no gene match: 1. The length of the CDR3 is 15 residues. The CDR3 loop is CASSFTSGSYNEQFF. The CDR3 DNA reads TGTGCCAGCAGCTTTACTAGCGGGTCCTACAATGAGCAGTTCTTC.